This T cell receptor (beta chain) was found in a study of T cell responses to AZD1222 COVID-19 vaccine. Study-wide context: Second doses were pooled across both intervals (about 4 or about 12 weeks). General study findings and limits: Two doses of AZD1222 preceded a rise in Spike-specific TCR breadth and depth. Seropositivity was recorded at baseline in only a handful of AZD1222 recipients. Most donors were white British, females outnumbered males, and clonal diversity was possibly underestimated.

Note on this clone: As yet, its antigen is unknown.

Clones were read by immunoSEQ multiplex PCR, and TCRdb kept only the in-frame ones, dropping some. Among 99,000 or so clones listed, over 80% were seen once. The clonotype was recovered from an adult in good health. The specimen was peripheral blood, collected on day 0 of AZD1222 vaccination.

In DNA form, the CDR3 reads TGTGCCAGCAGCTTTCGGACTAGCGCGCCCTACGAGCAGTACTTC. It is translated as CASSFRTSAPYEQYF. V is TRBV5-4 and J is TRBJ2-7; 9 nucleotides line up with TRBD2. Germline V gives CDR1 SGHNT, CDR2 YYREEE (reference sequence). The V gene end was trimmed by 2 bases and the J gene end by 2 bases; junction bases not matched to a gene: 5. The CDR3 is 15 residues long.